This T cell receptor beta chain was recovered during a study of T cell changes during pregnancy in multiple sclerosis. CDR1 MNHNS and CDR2 SASEGT come from the germline V gene. The CDR3 runs to 14 residues. V was clipped by 7 bases and J by 8 bases, with 15 bases between them. The method was immunoSEQ multiplex PCR; TCRdb's version includes in-frame clones alone and lacks a portion of them. Of 60,000 to 85,000 clones in the sample, around 92% were seen once. The sample was peripheral blood, taken in the first trimester of pregnancy. The TCR comes from a female donor with multiple sclerosis, enrolled in a pregnancy study. The gene calls are TRBV6-1 and TRBJ1-6; no clear D. This chain's CDR3 is CASIARRSDSPLHF. The CDR3 bases are TGTGCCAGCATAGCGCGACGGTCGGATTCACCCCTCCACTTT.